Shown below are 21 T cell receptor beta chains from a single sample sequenced in a study of blood T cell repertoires in COVID-19. Some clones are missing from TCRdb's copy, which holds only in-frame ones; the method was immunoSEQ multiplex PCR. The sample includes roughly 260,000 clones, around 87% of them seen just once. Sequencing input: peripheral blood. The receptors originated from a woman in her forties or fifties with acute or convalescent COVID-19.

This clone came up a few times. V is TRBV24-1 and J is TRBJ2-7; 7 bases align to TRBD1. The CDR3 runs to 15 residues. With 0 bases clipped from V and 2 bases from J, the junction kept 3 bases outside the gene matches. Germline CDR1 and CDR2: KGHDR and SFDVKD. Here the CDR3 reads CATSDLRQGAYEQYF. CDR3 in DNA: TGTGCCACCAGTGATTTGCGGCAGGGGGCCTACGAGCAGTACTTC.

This clone was detected a few times. The chain links TRBV4-1 to TRBJ2-7; perhaps TRBD2 as D (6 bases). In germline, CDR1 is MGHRA, CDR2 YSYEKL. The ends were cut back, 0 bases at V and 3 bases at J, with 12 bases in the middle. The CDR3 contains 15 residues. CDR3 sequence (DNA): TGCGCCAGCAGCCAAGACCTATCCGGGGGCTACGAGCAGTACTTC. Residues: CASSQDLSGGYEQYF.

The J gene is TRBJ2-5, the V gene TRBV11-2; a possible D gene is TRBD1 (6 bases). The CDR3 covers 14 residues. V lost 1 base and J lost 5, with 11 bases in between. Germline V gene data show CDR1 as SGHAT and CDR2 as FQNNGV. CDR3 region: CASSLVQGGETQYF. DNA of the CDR3: TGTGCCAGCAGCTTAGTACAGGGTGGGGAGACCCAGTACTTC.

V gene TRBV19 combines with J gene TRBJ1-2, with D possibly TRBD1 on 5 matching bases. V lost 7 bases and J 1 base, leaving 16 bases between the germline ends. The CDR3 contains 15 residues. Germline values: CDR1 LNHDA, CDR2 SQIVND (reference sequence). The CDR3 nucleotides are TGTGCCAGTACCACCTCGGGGGTTATTAACTATGGCTACACCTTC. As protein: CASTTSGVINYGYTF.

The chain links TRBV7-2 to TRBJ2-2; TRBD1 might be the D (6 bases). The CDR3 sequence is 18 residues long. With 5 bases removed from V and 4 bases from J, the gap between germline ends came to 23 bases. From germline, CDR1 is SGHTA and CDR2 FQGNSA. The CDR3, as DNA: TGTGCCAGCAGCCCCCGGGGAAGAGTCGCAGGGGTCACCGGGGAGCTGTTTTTT. This sequence encodes CASSPRGRVAGVTGELFF.

The V gene is TRBV4-1, the J gene TRBJ1-1, with no clear D. V was shortened by 1 base and J by 0 bases, with 9 bases between the two germline ends. Germline V gives CDR1 MGHRA, CDR2 YSYEKL. This CDR3 region has 15 residues. In nucleotides, the CDR3 is TGCGCCAGCAGCCAAGGCATGGCGGTGAACACTGAAGCTTTCTTT. Translated: CASSQGMAVNTEAFF.

The chain joins TRBV19 to TRBJ1-5, with D perhaps matching TRBD1 (6 bases). Germline CDR1 reads LNHDA; CDR2 reads SQIVND (reference sequence). V was clipped by 8 bases and J by 0 bases, with 11 bases between them. The CDR3 sequence is 14 residues long. CDR3 amino acids: CASRTVNSNQPQHF. CDR3 DNA sequence: TGTGCCAGTCGGACAGTAAATAGCAATCAGCCCCAGCATTTT.

The chain couples TRBV24-1 to TRBJ2-3, with 7 bases aligning to TRBD1. In germline, CDR1 is KGHDR, CDR2 SFDVKD. V lost 2 bases and J lost 2; bases outside the gene matches: 9. This CDR3 has 17 amino acids. The CDR3 DNA sequence: TGTGCCACCAGTGATTCGACAGGGAAGGCCTTCACAGATACGCAGTATTTT. Its translation is CATSDSTGKAFTDTQYF.

The J gene is TRBJ2-3, the V gene TRBV9; maybe TRBD2 (6 bases). Germline CDR1 is SGDLS and CDR2 is YYNGEE. The CDR3 spans 15 residues. The V end lost 0 bases, the J end lost 7 bases, and 15 bases lay between the germline ends. CDR3 DNA sequence: TGTGCCAGCAGCGTAGGTGGGACTCCCCACTATACGCAGTATTTT. Translating it yields CASSVGGTPHYTQYF.

This chain joins TRBV11-2 and TRBJ2-5; TRBD2 might be the D (6 bases). CDR1 is SGHAT, CDR2 FQNNGV, per germline. V lost 5 bases, J lost 0 bases, and 25 bases lay in between. The CDR3 covers 19 residues. As DNA, the CDR3 is TGTGCCAGCAGCCCGAGTCGGGAGCAAACACCCGCTAACCAAGAGACCCAGTACTTC. This codes for CASSPSREQTPANQETQYF.

This clone has a handful of counts. The V gene is TRBV4-1, the J gene TRBJ2-7, with D perhaps matching TRBD1 (6 bases). The CDR3 runs to 15 residues. The V gene lost 0 bases and the J gene lost 5 bases, with 14 bases spanning the gap. Germline assignment: CDR1 MGHRA and CDR2 YSYEKL. The CDR3 spells CASSQDPQGSDEQYF. In DNA form, the CDR3 reads TGCGCCAGCAGCCAAGACCCACAGGGATCCGACGAGCAGTACTTC.

The chain uses TRBV5-1 and TRBJ1-2; D remains unclear. V was cut by 0 bases and J by 2 bases, with 8 bases left in between. This CDR3 comprises 14 residues. Germline values: CDR1 SGHRS, CDR2 YFSETQ. The CDR3 nucleotides read TGCGCCAGCAGCTTGGGAGGAGAAAACTATGGCTACACCTTC. This gives the protein CASSLGGENYGYTF.

This sequence joins TRBV6-4 and TRBJ2-2; D possibly corresponds to TRBD2 (6 bases). The CDR3 has 14 residues. CDR1 and CDR2 from the germline V gene are MRHNA and SNTAGT. V shed 0 bases and J shed 5 bases, with 7 bases lying between them. CDR3 region: CASSDSGRTGELFF. For the CDR3, the DNA is TGTGCCAGCAGTGACTCGGGGAGGACCGGGGAGCTGTTTTTT.

This clone was recorded a few times. The genes are TRBV3-1 (or the pseudogene TRBV3-2) and TRBJ1-1; D unresolved. V was shortened by 1 base and J by 5 bases, with 5 bases between the two germline ends. Germline CDR1 and CDR2: LGHDT and YNNKEL (reference sequence). The CDR3 has 12 residues. The CDR3 bases are TGTGCCAGCAGCCAAGGAGGGACTGAAGCTTTCTTT. Translating gives CASSQGGTEAFF.

This rearrangement joins TRBV18 to TRBJ1-1; D unclear. Trimming left V 1 base short and J 3 bases short, with 27 bases between. Germline V lookup: CDR1 KGHSH, CDR2 LQKENI. The CDR3 has 20 amino acids. The CDR3: CASSPQFVWEGIRTDTEAFF. In nucleotides, the CDR3 is TGTGCCAGCTCACCACAGTTTGTCTGGGAGGGAATAAGAACGGACACTGAAGCTTTCTTT. Complete variable domain (other parts from reference TRBV18 and TRBJ1-1): NAGVMQNPRHLVRRRGQEARLRCSPMKGHSHVYWYRQLPEEGLKFMVYLQKENIIDESGMPKERFSAEFPKEGPSILRIQQVVRGDSAAYFCASSPQFVWEGIRTDTEAFFGQGTRLTVV.

This clone has just one count. V and J are TRBV18 and TRBJ2-3; 8 nucleotides agree with TRBD2. The CDR3 length is 17 residues. Trimming cost V 1 base and J 0 bases; bases outside gene matches: 6. The germline gives CDR1 KGHSH, CDR2 LQKENI. The CDR3, as DNA: TGTGCCAGCTCACCACTCGGGAGGGGCAGTAGCACAGATACGCAGTATTTT. It translates to CASSPLGRGSSTDTQYF.

CDR3 protein: CASSWDRGRGEQYF. The CDR3 region has the DNA TGTGCCAGCAGCTGGGACAGGGGAAGAGGCGAGCAGTACTTC. J is TRBJ2-7 and V is TRBV7-9; TRBD1 aligns across 10 bases. CDR3 length equals 14 residues. J gave up 6 bases and V 4 bases, and 6 bases lay outside the gene matches. Germline V lookup: CDR1 SEHNR, CDR2 FQNEAQ (reference sequence).

V usage is TRBV18 and J usage is TRBJ1-5, with D possibly being TRBD1 (5 bases). Trimming removed 0 bases from V and 7 bases from J, with 10 bases in between. In germline, CDR1 is KGHSH, CDR2 LQKENI. The length of the CDR3 is 14 residues. The CDR3 DNA reads TGTGCCAGCTCACCACCGTCAGGGTCACAGCCCCAGCATTTT. This encodes CASSPPSGSQPQHF.

The genes are TRBV10-3 and TRBJ2-3, with D perhaps matching TRBD1 (6 bases). Germline CDR1 is ENHRY and CDR2 is SYGVKD. The CDR3 loop spans 15 amino acids. Trimming shortened V by 4 bases and J by 6 bases, and 17 bases separated the two germline ends. CDR3 protein: CAISGGSWGRDTQYF. Here the CDR3 DNA reads TGTGCCATCAGTGGAGGATCGTGGGGGCGGGATACGCAGTATTTT.

This rearrangement joins TRBV28 to TRBJ1-1, with a tentative D call TRBD1 (5 bases). The length of the CDR3 is 15 residues. Trimming shortened V by 5 bases and J by 3 bases, and 16 bases separated the two germline ends. Per the germline V gene, CDR1 is MDHEN and CDR2 is SYDVKM. The CDR3 sequence is CASSLPISGDTEAFF. As DNA, the CDR3 is TGTGCCAGCAGTCTTCCCATTTCGGGGGACACTGAAGCTTTCTTT.

The chain links TRBV19 to TRBJ1-1; D is unclear. V lost 3 bases and J 12 bases, leaving 11 bases between the germline ends. Germline V gene data show CDR1 as LNHDA and CDR2 as SQIVND (reference sequence). The CDR3 contains 11 residues. CDR3 coding DNA: TGTGCCAGTAGTATCCGCGCTGTAACTTTCTTT. Amino acid sequence: CASSIRAVTFF.